The 7 T cell receptor beta chains presented below share a single source sample, sequenced in a study of regulatory T cells in long-lasting Graves disease (dated by TCRdb to 2020 to 2022). The time point label on this specimen signifies: newly diagnosed GD, antithyroid drugs for less than 3 months. RNA was extracted from PBMCs in TRIzol for both TCR sequencing and RNA sequencing. Library generation was performed with multiplex PCR. This sample was sequenced with an Illumina HiSeq 4000. To build TCR beta libraries, CDR3 regions were amplified by Arm-PCR using iRepertoire HTBI primers. Using fastp at Q25 and MiXCR, TCRdb reprocessed the public reads and kept productive beta chains. Every distinct CDR3 protein forms one entry, paired with its most common genes and DNA. For this sample there are 520,000 or so distinct CDR3 sequences; 12% appear just once. Together, the top ten hold 7.5% to 9% of the sample.

These records were also assigned to another study, of T cells in Graves' hyperthyroidism and ophthalmopathy.

Sample: peripheral blood mononuclear cells (PBMCs), taken at new diagnosis, from a patient treated with antithyroid drugs. All receptors come from a woman in her 30s with Graves disease. Donor details come from another sample of the same person, matched by shared clones.

Worth noting for this clonotype: A much larger clone is a single base away; this may be a read error. The V gene is TRBV5-5, the J gene TRBJ2-7, with TRBD1 identical over 7 bases. The CDR3 has 17 amino acids. Per the germline V gene, CDR1 is SGHKS and CDR2 is YYEKEE (reference sequence). With V trimmed by 1 base and J by 7 bases, 17 bases remained unmatched. The CDR3 DNA reads as TGTGCCAGCAGCTTGTCCCCGGGACAGTCCTCCTACAATGAGCAGTACTTC. Translated: CASSLSPGQSSYNEQYF. The full variable domain, completed using reference TRBV5-5 and TRBJ2-7, is DAGVTQSPTHLIKTRGQQVTLRCSPISGHKSVSWYQQVLGQGPQFIFQYYEKEERGRGNFPDRFSARQFPNYSSELNVNALLLGDSALYLCASSLSPGQSSYNEQYFGPGTRLTVT.

This clonotype appeared many times. This chain links TRBV27 with TRBJ1-2, with D perhaps TRBD1 (6 bases). Germline CDR1 MNHEY, CDR2 SMNVEV (reference sequence). This CDR3 region has 14 residues. V lost 2 bases and J lost 6, with 13 bases in between. CDR3 amino acids: CASSLGGDTDGYTF. Written as DNA, the CDR3 is TGTGCCAGCAGTTTAGGTGGGGACACCGATGGCTACACCTTC.

In its sample, this clonotype was seen many times. The chain recombines TRBV6-2 or TRBV6-3 with TRBJ1-5; D might be TRBD1 (5 bases). Trimming pared 5 bases from V and 0 bases from J, leaving 8 bases between. Germline CDR1 is MNHEY and CDR2 is SVGEGT. This CDR3 has 14 amino acids. The CDR3 spells CASSRQHSNQPQHF. The CDR3 DNA reads TGTGCCAGCAGTCGACAGCATAGCAATCAGCCCCAGCATTTT.

The table lists this clonotype with many counts. The chain is built from TRBV19 and TRBJ1-2, with a weak D call TRBD1 (5 bases). This CDR3 has 14 amino acids. Per germline, CDR1 LNHDA and CDR2 SQIVND (reference sequence). Between the trimmed V and J ends, which lost 9 bases and 5 bases, there was a span of 19 bases. The CDR3, as DNA: TGTGCCAGCACAACTCAGGGTTTGGGGTATGGCTACACCTTC. It codes for CASTTQGLGYGYTF.

This clonotype was seen repeatedly, ten times or more. The chain joins TRBV30 to TRBJ2-5, with D perhaps matching TRBD1 or TRBD2 (6 bases each). Germline V CDR1 and CDR2: GTSNPN, SVGIG (reference sequence). CDR3 length equals 14 residues. Trimming left V 3 bases short and J 7 bases short, with 18 bases between. CDR3 region: CAWRKGVGGVTQYF. CDR3 in DNA: TGTGCCTGGAGGAAGGGGGTAGGAGGGGTGACCCAGTACTTC.

This clonotype was seen only a few times. This rearrangement joins TRBV4-1 to TRBJ1-4, with a possible D match to TRBD1 (5 bases). From germline, CDR1 is MGHRA and CDR2 YSYEKL. The CDR3 covers 16 residues. V shed 5 bases and J shed 8 bases, with 21 bases lying between them. The CDR3: CASSIKTDWVGEKLFF. The CDR3 bases are TGCGCCAGCAGCATTAAGACAGATTGGGTTGGGGAAAAACTGTTTTTT.

The chain recombines TRBV7-2 with TRBJ2-4, with a tentative D call TRBD1 (5 bases). The V end lost 1 base, the J end lost 0 bases, and 10 bases lay between the germline ends. The germline V gene encodes CDR1 SGHTA and CDR2 FQGNSA. CDR3 length equals 16 residues. The CDR3 protein is CASSLGVGVAKNIQYF. The DNA of the CDR3 is TGTGCCAGCAGCTTAGGGGTAGGGGTAGCCAAAAACATTCAGTACTTC.